The T cell receptor beta chain described here comes from a study of T cells in Graves' hyperthyroidism and ophthalmopathy. Study overall: Peripheral blood was obtained at initial diagnosis, preceding any treatment.

Study-wide results and limits: Ophthalmopathy was model-predicted a median about six months pre-onset. Most thyroid clonotypes expanded above 0.001 were also detected in blood.

As for this clonotype: Its specificity is not known.

The authors obtained PBMCs from roughly 10 ml of fresh peripheral blood. The CDR3 loop spans 15 amino acids. Germline CDR1 is SQVTM and CDR2 is ANQGSEA. Losses at the gene ends were 3 bases for V and 7 bases for J; bases not matched to a gene: 12. The CDR3 regions of TCR beta were amplified from RNA transcripts. HTBI primers were employed in a first-round RT-PCR of the TCR CDR3. In TCRdb, the multiplex PCR reads were re-called with MiXCR into one record per CDR3 protein. This table has fewer than 300,000 distinct CDR3 sequences, under 30% appearing once. This sequence originates from a man aged 35-49 years with Graves' hyperthyroidism that later progressed to Graves' ophthalmopathy. The material sequenced was blood. The chain employs TRBV29-1 and TRBJ2-7, with 10 bases matching TRBD1. CDR3 region: CSVEDGGQGSGEQYF. CDR3 coding DNA: TGCAGCGTTGAGGATGGGGGACAGGGGTCCGGAGAGCAGTACTTC.